This T cell receptor (beta chain) was retrieved from a study of T-cell reconstitution after alpha-beta-depleted transplantation in children. CDR3 size: 14 residues. Looked up from germline, CDR1 is DFQATT and CDR2 is SNEGSKA (reference sequence). The V end lost 2 bases, the J end lost 4 bases, and 12 bases lay between the germline ends. This clonotype was seen more than once but under ten times. The library targeted TCRbeta and was prepared with unique molecular identifiers. TCRdb processed the PCR reads anew with MiXCR; each CDR3 protein has one entry. Of about 540,000 distinct CDR3 sequences detected, around 19% appear once; the ten largest clones hold over 3%.

The clonotype comes from a human donor who donated a stem cell graft to a child with acute lymphoblastic leukemia. The chain carries TRBV20-1 and TRBJ2-1; either TRBD1 or TRBD2 may supply D (5 bases each). The sample in question was PBMCs from the stem cell graft donor, obtained from the stem cell graft. CDR3 sequence (DNA): TGCAGTGCTAGACCTCGGGGCGCTTACAATGAGCAGTTCTTC. It translates to CSARPRGAYNEQFF.